This TCR beta chain was retrieved from a study of cytomegalovirus exposure and HLA in healthy donors. Deletions cut 1 base from V and 6 bases from J, with 16 bases between. CDR1 and CDR2 from the germline V gene are MGHRA and YSYEKL. The CDR3 covers 16 residues. A few counts support this clone. A multiplex PCR was run with 60 Vbeta primers and 13 Jbeta primers. Produced via immunoSEQ multiplex PCR; TCRdb's table is partial and in-frame only. This sample has approximately 150,000 clones, with over 60% found just once. Material for sequencing was PBMCs. This sequence was found in a woman aged 35 to 49 in good health and CMV-seronegative. V is TRBV4-1 and J is TRBJ1-5; tentatively, D is TRBD1 (5 bases). The CDR3 loop is CASSQGTLEGPQPQHF. As DNA, the CDR3 is TGCGCCAGCAGCCAAGGGACACTGGAAGGACCTCAGCCCCAGCATTTT.